The 8 T cell receptor beta chains reported below all come from one sample, sequenced in a study of CD8+ T cells in alopecia areata. Reverse transcription of extracted RNA yielded cDNA, which provided the sequencing template. Assay: immunoSEQ multiplex PCR; the TCRdb copy retains only in-frame clones and omits some. This sample has about 140,000 clones, with roughly 62% found just once. The sequenced sample was CD4+ T cells sorted from blood, obtained at week 0. The receptors shown here come from a human donor with alopecia areata.

The chain carries TRBV6-5 and TRBJ2-1; possible D gene TRBD2, 5 bases. Per germline, CDR1 MNHEY and CDR2 SVGAGI. The CDR3 is made up of 16 amino acids. V lost 0 bases and J lost 8, with 17 bases in between. CDR3: CASSYSFKATSDEQFF. For the CDR3, the DNA is TGTGCCAGCAGTTACTCGTTTAAGGCTACTAGTGATGAGCAGTTCTTC.

V usage is TRBV7-6 and J usage is TRBJ1-5; D remains unclear. The germline V and J ends were trimmed by 0 bases and 5 bases, with 5 bases remaining between them. CDR3 length: 13 residues. Germline CDR1 and CDR2: SGHVS and FNYEAQ. The CDR3 here is CASSLALDQPQHF. CDR3 in DNA: TGTGCCAGCAGCTTAGCGCTAGATCAGCCCCAGCATTTT. Complete variable domain (other parts from reference TRBV7-6 and TRBJ1-5): GAGVSQSPRYKVTKRGQDVALRCDPISGHVSLYWYRQALGQGPEFLTYFNYEAQQDKSGLPNDRFSAERPEGSISTLTIQRTEQRDSAMYRCASSLALDQPQHFGDGTRLSIL.

This chain joins TRBV7-2 and TRBJ2-7; 8 bases align to TRBD2. V shed 6 bases and J 2 bases; nucleotides not matched to a gene: 9. CDR3 length equals 15 residues. Germline CDR1 is SGHTA and CDR2 is FQGNSA. The CDR3 DNA reads as TGTGCCAGCAGATTTAGCGGGGATGGAGCCTACGAGCAGTACTTC. Translating gives CASRFSGDGAYEQYF.

This chain links TRBV30 with TRBJ1-5, with no clear D. V lost 4 bases to trimming and J lost 0 bases, with 7 bases between them. This CDR3 spans 13 amino acids. Germline assignment: CDR1 GTSNPN and CDR2 SVGIG (reference sequence). The CDR3 DNA follows: TGTGCCTGGAACTTGGATAGCAATCAGCCCCAGCATTTT. It translates to CAWNLDSNQPQHF.

CDR3 sequence: CASRRQGAKSSPLHF. The CDR3 DNA reads as TGTGCCAGCCGGAGGCAGGGGGCTAAATCTTCACCCCTCCACTTT. The rearrangement joins TRBV5-6 to TRBJ1-6; 8 positions match TRBD1. This CDR3 spans 15 amino acids. Germline CDR1 is SGHDT and CDR2 is YYEEEE. V was clipped by 7 bases and J by 9 bases; unmatched bases: 12.

J is TRBJ2-3 and V is TRBV29-1; D gene ambiguous. This CDR3 spans 14 amino acids. The V gene lost 4 bases and the J gene lost 6 bases, with 17 bases spanning the gap. Germline loops: CDR1 SQVTM, CDR2 ANQGSEA. CDR3 amino acids: CSVGSVGTWDTQYF. In DNA, the CDR3 is TGCAGCGTTGGATCGGTGGGTACCTGGGATACGCAGTATTTT.

This chain uses TRBV18 with TRBJ2-2; D unclear. Trimming shortened V by 4 bases and J by 6 bases, and 6 bases separated the two germline ends. The CDR3 covers 12 residues. CDR1 is KGHSH, CDR2 LQKENI, per germline. The CDR3 DNA is TGTGCCAGCTCACTCGACGCCGGGGAGCTGTTTTTT. This codes for CASSLDAGELFF.

DNA of the CDR3: TGCAGCGTCTACTATGACAGCACCGGGGAGCTGTTTTTT. This codes for CSVYYDSTGELFF. This chain joins TRBV29-1 and TRBJ2-2; a possible D gene is TRBD1 (5 bases). Germline V lookup: CDR1 SQVTM, CDR2 ANQGSEA. V was trimmed by 6 bases and J by 4 bases, leaving 12 bases between them. CDR3 size: 13 residues.